This T cell receptor beta chain stems from a study of response to subunit inactivated influenza vaccine. Each CDR3 protein is one row after TCRdb ran MiXCR on the RT-PCR reads. Of about 180,000 distinct CDR3 sequences in the sample, about 10% were seen once. This clonotype was seen at least ten times. Its antigen is unidentified. The CDR3 runs 15 residues. With 3 bases clipped from V and 0 bases from J, the junction kept 3 bases outside the gene matches. CDR1 MDHEN and CDR2 SYDVKM come from the germline V gene. Study results and caveats: It was suggested by the authors that few new T cells are recruited by each seasonal influenza vaccination.

This chain connects TRBV28 to TRBJ2-3; TRBD2 agrees at 7 bases. This specimen consisted of CD8+ T cells sorted from PBMCs, obtained around 25 months after vaccination. The source of this sequence is a man aged 45 to 70 who received an inactivated influenza vaccine. The CDR3: CASSFRGVSTDTQYF. The CDR3 nucleotides read TGTGCCAGCAGTTTCCGGGGGGTGAGCACAGATACGCAGTATTTT. Based on the CDR3 plus reference TRBV28 and TRBJ2-3, the full variable domain is DVKVTQSSRYLVKRTGEKVFLECVQDMDHENMFWYRQDPGLGLRLIYFSYDVKMKEKGDIPEGYSVSREKKERFSLILESASTNQTSMYLCASSFRGVSTDTQYFGPGTRLTVL.